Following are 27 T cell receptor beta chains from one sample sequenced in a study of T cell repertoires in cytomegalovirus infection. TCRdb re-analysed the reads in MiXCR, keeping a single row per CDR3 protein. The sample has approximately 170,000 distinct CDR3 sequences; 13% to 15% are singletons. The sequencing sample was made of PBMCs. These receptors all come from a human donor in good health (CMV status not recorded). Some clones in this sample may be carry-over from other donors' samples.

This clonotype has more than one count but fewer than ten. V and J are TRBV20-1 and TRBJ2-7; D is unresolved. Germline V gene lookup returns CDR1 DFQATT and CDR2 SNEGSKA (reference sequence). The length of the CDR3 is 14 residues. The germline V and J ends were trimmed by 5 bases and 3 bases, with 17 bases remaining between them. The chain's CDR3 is CSAFLLVSSYEQYF. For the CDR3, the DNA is TGCAGTGCTTTCCTCTTAGTAAGTAGCTACGAGCAGTACTTC.

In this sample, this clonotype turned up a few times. The CDR3 spells CASSLGVSSYEQYF. CDR3 coding DNA: TGTGCCAGCAGCTTGGGCGTTAGCTCCTACGAGCAGTACTTC. The rearrangement joins TRBV7-9 to TRBJ2-7; D uncertain. The CDR3 is 14 amino acids. V dropped 3 bases and J dropped 0 bases, with 9 bases sitting between them. Germline V CDR1 and CDR2: SEHNR, FQNEAQ (reference sequence).

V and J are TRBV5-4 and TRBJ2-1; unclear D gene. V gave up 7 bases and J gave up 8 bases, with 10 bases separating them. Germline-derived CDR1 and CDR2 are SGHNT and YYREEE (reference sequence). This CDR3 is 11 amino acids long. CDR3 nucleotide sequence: TGTGCCAGCGCCCTAAACGATGAGCAGTTCTTC. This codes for CASALNDEQFF.

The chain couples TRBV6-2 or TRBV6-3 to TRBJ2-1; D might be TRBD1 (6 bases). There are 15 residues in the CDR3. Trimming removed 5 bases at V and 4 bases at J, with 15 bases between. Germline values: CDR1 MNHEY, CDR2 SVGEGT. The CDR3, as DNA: TGTGCCAGCAGTCCCGGACAGCAGCCTTACAATGAGCAGTTCTTC. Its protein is CASSPGQQPYNEQFF.

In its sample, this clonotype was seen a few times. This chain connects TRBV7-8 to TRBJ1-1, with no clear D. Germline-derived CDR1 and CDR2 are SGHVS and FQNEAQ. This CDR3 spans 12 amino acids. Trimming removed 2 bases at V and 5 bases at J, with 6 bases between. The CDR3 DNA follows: TGTGCCAGCAGCTTAAGCGAGACTGAAGCTTTCTTT. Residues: CASSLSETEAFF.

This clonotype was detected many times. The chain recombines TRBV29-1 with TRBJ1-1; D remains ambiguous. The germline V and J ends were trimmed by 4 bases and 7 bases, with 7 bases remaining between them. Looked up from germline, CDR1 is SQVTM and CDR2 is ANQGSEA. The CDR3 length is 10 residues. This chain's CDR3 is CSVGQYEAFF. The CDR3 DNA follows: TGCAGCGTTGGGCAGTATGAAGCTTTCTTT.

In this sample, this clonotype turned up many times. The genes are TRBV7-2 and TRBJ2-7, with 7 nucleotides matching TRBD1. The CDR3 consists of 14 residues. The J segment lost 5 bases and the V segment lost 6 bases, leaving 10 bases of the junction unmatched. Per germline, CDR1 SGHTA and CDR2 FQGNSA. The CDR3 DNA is TGTGCCAGCAGATCGGCCCGACAGGGAAACGAGCAGTACTTC. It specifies CASRSARQGNEQYF.

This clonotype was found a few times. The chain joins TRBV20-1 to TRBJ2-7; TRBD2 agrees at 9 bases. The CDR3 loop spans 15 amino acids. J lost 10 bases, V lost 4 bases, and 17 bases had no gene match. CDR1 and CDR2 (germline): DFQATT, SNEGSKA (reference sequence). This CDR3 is CSAIAGERFSRLQYF. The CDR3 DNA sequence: TGCAGTGCTATAGCGGGAGAAAGGTTCAGTCGATTACAGTACTTC.

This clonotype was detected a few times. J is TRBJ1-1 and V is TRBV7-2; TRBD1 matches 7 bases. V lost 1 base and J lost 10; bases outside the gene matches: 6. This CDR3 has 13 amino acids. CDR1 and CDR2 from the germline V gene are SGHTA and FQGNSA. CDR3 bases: TGTGCCAGCAGCTTAGGCCCGCCAGGGGGAGCTTTCTTT. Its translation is CASSLGPPGGAFF.

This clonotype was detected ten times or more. The CDR3 here is CASSLTGTASTDTQYF. The CDR3 DNA reads as TGTGCCAGCAGCCTCACCGGGACAGCTAGCACAGATACGCAGTATTTT. The chain uses TRBV7-2 and TRBJ2-3; 7 nucleotides match TRBD1. The CDR3 totals 16 residues. The junction had 8 bases not matched to a gene; V was cut back by 5 bases and J by 0 bases. Germline V gives CDR1 SGHTA, CDR2 FQGNSA.

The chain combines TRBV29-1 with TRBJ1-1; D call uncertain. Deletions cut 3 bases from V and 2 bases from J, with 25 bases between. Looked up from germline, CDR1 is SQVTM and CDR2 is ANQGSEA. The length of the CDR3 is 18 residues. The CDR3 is CSVESRTLMVSGNTEAFF. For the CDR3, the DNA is TGCAGCGTTGAGTCCAGGACCCTTATGGTATCGGGCAACACTGAAGCTTTCTTT.

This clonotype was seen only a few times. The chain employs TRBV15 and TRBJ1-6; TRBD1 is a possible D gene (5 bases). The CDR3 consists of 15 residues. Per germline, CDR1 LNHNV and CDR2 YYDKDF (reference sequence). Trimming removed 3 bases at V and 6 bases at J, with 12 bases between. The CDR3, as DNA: TGTGCCACCAGCAGGATGACAGACTTTAATTCACCCCTCCACTTT. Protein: CATSRMTDFNSPLHF.

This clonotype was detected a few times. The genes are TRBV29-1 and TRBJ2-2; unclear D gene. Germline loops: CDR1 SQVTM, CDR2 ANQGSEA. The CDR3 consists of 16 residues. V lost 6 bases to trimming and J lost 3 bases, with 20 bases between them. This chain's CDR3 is CSVPSSAGWDTGELFF. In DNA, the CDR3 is TGCAGCGTCCCCTCGTCGGCCGGTTGGGACACCGGGGAGCTGTTTTTT.

For the CDR3, the DNA is TGTGCCAGCACCATCGGGACTAGCGGGAGACTTGGCTACGAGCAGTACTTC. Protein product: CASTIGTSGRLGYEQYF. The chain has TRBV6-6 and TRBJ2-7; 14 nucleotides align to TRBD2. V lost 7 bases and J lost 3; bases outside the gene matches: 11. The germline CDR1 and CDR2 sequences are MNHNY and SVGAGI (reference sequence). The CDR3 extends over 17 amino acids.

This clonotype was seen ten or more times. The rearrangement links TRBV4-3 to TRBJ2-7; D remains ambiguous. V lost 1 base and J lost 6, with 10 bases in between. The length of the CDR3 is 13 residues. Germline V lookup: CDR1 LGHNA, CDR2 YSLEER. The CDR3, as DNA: TGCGCCAGCAGCCAAGGCTTGCGGAGCGAGCAGTACTTC. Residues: CASSQGLRSEQYF.

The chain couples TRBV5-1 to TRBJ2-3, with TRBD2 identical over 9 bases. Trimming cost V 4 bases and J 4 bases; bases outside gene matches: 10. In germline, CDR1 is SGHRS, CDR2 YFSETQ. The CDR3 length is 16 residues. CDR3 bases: TGCGCCAGCAGCCGTACTGGGCGGGGGGGGGCAGATACGCAGTATTTT. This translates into CASSRTGRGGADTQYF. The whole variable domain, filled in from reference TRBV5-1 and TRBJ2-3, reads KAGVTQTPRYLIKTRGQQVTLSCSPISGHRSVSWYQQTPGQGLQFLFEYFSETQRNKGNFPGRFSGRQFSNSRSEMNVSTLELGDSALYLCASSRTGRGGADTQYFGPGTRLTVL.

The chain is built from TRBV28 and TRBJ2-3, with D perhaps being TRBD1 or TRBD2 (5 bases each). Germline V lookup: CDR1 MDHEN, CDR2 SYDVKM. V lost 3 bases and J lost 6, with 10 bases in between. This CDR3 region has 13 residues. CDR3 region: CASSFEGSDTQYF. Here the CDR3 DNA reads TGTGCCAGCAGTTTCGAGGGGTCCGATACGCAGTATTTT.

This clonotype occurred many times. CDR3 loop: CASSPLPLSSYEQYF. In nucleotides, the CDR3 is TGTGCCAGCAGTCCCCTTCCCTTGAGCTCCTACGAGCAGTACTTC. The chain links TRBV28 to TRBJ2-7; D call uncertain. The V gene lost 5 bases and the J gene lost 0 bases, with 14 bases spanning the gap. This CDR3 has 15 residues. Germline V gene lookup returns CDR1 MDHEN and CDR2 SYDVKM.

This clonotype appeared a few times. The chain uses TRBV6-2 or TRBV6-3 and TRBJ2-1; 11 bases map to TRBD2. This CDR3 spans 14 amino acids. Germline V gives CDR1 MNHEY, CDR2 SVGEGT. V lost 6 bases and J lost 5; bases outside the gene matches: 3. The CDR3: CASRGLAADNEQFF. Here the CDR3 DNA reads TGTGCCAGCAGGGGACTAGCGGCTGACAATGAGCAGTTCTTC.

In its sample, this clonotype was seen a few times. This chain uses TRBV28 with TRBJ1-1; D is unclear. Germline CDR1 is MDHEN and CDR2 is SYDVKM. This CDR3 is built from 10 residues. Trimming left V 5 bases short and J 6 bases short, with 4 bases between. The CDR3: CASSRSEAFF. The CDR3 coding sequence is TGTGCCAGCAGTCGCTCTGAAGCTTTCTTT.

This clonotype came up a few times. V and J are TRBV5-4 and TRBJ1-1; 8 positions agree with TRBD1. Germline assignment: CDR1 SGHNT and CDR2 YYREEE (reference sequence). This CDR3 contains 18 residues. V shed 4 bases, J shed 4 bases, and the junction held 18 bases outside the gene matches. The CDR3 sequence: CASSIIGTGGLSGTEAFF. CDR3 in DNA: TGTGCCAGCAGCATCATCGGGACAGGAGGTTTGAGCGGCACTGAAGCTTTCTTT.

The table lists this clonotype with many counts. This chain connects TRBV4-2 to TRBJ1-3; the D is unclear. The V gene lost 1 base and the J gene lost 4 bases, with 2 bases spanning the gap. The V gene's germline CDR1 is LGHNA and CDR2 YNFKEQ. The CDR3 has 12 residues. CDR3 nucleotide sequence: TGTGCCAGCAGCCAAGCAGGAAACACCATATATTTT. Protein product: CASSQAGNTIYF.

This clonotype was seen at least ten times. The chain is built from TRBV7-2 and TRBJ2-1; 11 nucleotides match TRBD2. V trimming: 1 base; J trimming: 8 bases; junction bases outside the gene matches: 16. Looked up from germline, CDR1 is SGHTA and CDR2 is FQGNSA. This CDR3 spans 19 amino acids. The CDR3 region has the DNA TGTGCCAGCAGCTTAGTCGGTTGGTTAGCGGGAGGGCCGAGCTATGAGCAGTTCTTC. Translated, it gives CASSLVGWLAGGPSYEQFF.

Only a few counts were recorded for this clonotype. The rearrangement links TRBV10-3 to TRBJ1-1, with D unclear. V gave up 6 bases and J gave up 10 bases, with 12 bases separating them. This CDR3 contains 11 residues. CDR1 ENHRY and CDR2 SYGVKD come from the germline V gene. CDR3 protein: CAISTERAAFF. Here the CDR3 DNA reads TGTGCCATCAGCACAGAACGCGCAGCTTTCTTT.

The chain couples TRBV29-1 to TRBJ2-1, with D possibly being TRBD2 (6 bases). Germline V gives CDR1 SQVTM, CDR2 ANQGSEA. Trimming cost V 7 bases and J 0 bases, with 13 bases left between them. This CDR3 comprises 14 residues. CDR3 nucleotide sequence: TGCAGCGGCTCGGGGGTTTCCTCCTACAATGAGCAGTTCTTC. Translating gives CSGSGVSSYNEQFF.

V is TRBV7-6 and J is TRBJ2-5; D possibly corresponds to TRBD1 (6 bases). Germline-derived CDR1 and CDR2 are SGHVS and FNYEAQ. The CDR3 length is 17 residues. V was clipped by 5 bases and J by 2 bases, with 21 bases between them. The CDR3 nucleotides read TGTGCCAGCAGCCGACAGAGATGGACAGTGAGACAAGAGACCCAGTACTTC. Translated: CASSRQRWTVRQETQYF.

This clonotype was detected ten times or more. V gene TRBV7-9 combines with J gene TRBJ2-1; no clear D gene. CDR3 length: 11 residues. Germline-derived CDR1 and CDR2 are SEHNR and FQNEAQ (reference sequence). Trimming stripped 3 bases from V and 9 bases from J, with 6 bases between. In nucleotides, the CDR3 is TGTGCCAGCAGCTTGGTAGGTGAGCAGTTCTTC. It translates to CASSLVGEQFF. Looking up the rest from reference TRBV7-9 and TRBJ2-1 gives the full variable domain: DTGVSQNPRHKITKRGQNVTFRCDPISEHNRLYWYRQTLGQGPEFLTYFQNEAQLEKSRLLSDRFSAERPKGSFSTLEIQRTEQGDSAMYLCASSLVGEQFFGPGTRLTVL.